This TCR beta chain was retrieved from a study of regulatory T cells in long-lasting Graves disease. Findings and limits, study-wide: Samples came from peripheral blood alone, without thyroid tissue.

With respect to this clonotype: Antigen: not known.

The CDR3 is 14 residues long. Trimming cost V 1 base and J 4 bases, with 12 bases left between them. The germline V gene has CDR1 DFQATT and CDR2 SNEGSKA (reference sequence). With iRepertoire HTBI primers and Arm-PCR of CDR3 regions, TCR beta libraries were built. TCRdb redid the calling of the multiplex PCR reads with MiXCR, one entry per CDR3 protein. Here the sample spans roughly 360,000 distinct CDR3 sequences, about 11% being singletons. Stated time point: newly diagnosed GD, antithyroid drugs for less than 3 months. Generation of the TCR library employed RNA extracted from PBMCs. As a group, patients came from one endocrinology department in Xi'an, China. This same sample was also taken into another study, of T cells in Graves' hyperthyroidism and ophthalmopathy. That work states: Primed by the HTBI set, a first-round RT-PCR was run on the TCR CDR3.

Sequenced here: peripheral blood mononuclear cells (PBMCs), sampled at new diagnosis, from a patient treated with antithyroid drugs. The chain is built from TRBV20-1 and TRBJ2-3, with D perhaps TRBD2 (5 bases). This TCR was recovered from a woman aged 18-35 years with Graves disease. CDR3 amino acids: CSARAGGSADTQYF. The CDR3 nucleotides are TGCAGTGCTAGAGCGGGTGGGAGTGCAGATACGCAGTATTTT.